This is a list of T cell receptor beta chains from one sample in a study of early T cells in non-severe SARS-CoV-2 infection. Each CDR3 protein gets one entry after TCRdb re-called the 5' RACE reads with MiXCR. The table records around 53,000 distinct CDR3 sequences, around 10% of them present only once. Sequenced material: whole blood, taken at baseline. The receptors here all came from an adult who was a healthcare worker with PCR-confirmed SARS-CoV-2 infection or an uninfected control (not recorded which). Each CDR3 is given with its conserved first and last residue. The D gene is left open where the match is weak. Clone size is not always given. Where it is, it says once, few, many or a class for expanded clones.

j_call clone_size v_call d_call cdr3_aa cdr3_nt
TRBJ1-5 many TRBV6-5 TRBD1 CASSRTGGYQPQHF TGTGCCAGCAGCCGCACAGGGGGCTACCAGCCCCAGCATTTT
TRBJ2-3 few TRBV18 TRBD1 CASSPTGFTDTQYF TGTGCCAGCTCACCGACAGGGTTCACAGATACGCAGTATTTT
TRBJ2-3 . TRBV7-2 . CASSLAAPRRDTQYF TGTGCCAGCAGCTTAGCGGCACCGCGCAGAGATACGCAGTATTTT
TRBJ2-4 few TRBV10-3 . CAISESGGGNIQYF TGTGCCATCAGTGAGTCAGGCGGAGGGAACATTCAGTACTTC
TRBJ2-6 many TRBV5-1 . CASSQDRTGANVLTF TGCGCCAGCAGCCAAGACAGGACTGGGGCCAACGTCCTGACTTTC
TRBJ2-5 many TRBV6-6 TRBD1 CASRLTGVRETQYF TGTGCCAGCAGACTCACAGGGGTTAGGGAGACCCAGTACTTC
TRBJ2-1 . TRBV11-2 . CASSLSKGYEQFF TGTGCCAGCAGCTTAAGTAAGGGGTATGAGCAGTTCTTC
TRBJ2-1 . TRBV20-1 . CSAREESLSNEQFF TGCAGTGCTAGAGAGGAATCATTATCCAATGAGCAGTTCTTC
TRBJ2-7 . TRBV11-2 . CASSPPGRPANEQYF TGTGCCAGCAGCCCGCCAGGGAGACCCGCGAACGAGCAGTACTTC
TRBJ2-1 . TRBV18 TRBD2 CASSPTSGVFPSSYNEQFF TGTGCCAGCTCACCCACTAGCGGGGTGTTCCCGAGCTCCTACAATGAGCAGTTCTTC
TRBJ2-3 . TRBV28 TRBD1 CASSSRTGIDTQYF TGTGCCAGCAGTTCCCGGACAGGGATAGATACGCAGTATTTT
TRBJ1-6 . TRBV4-1 . CASSQEKREQPLHF TGCGCCAGCAGCCAAGAGAAGAGGGAACAACCCCTCCACTTT
TRBJ1-2 . TRBV6-5 . CASSYEGLYGYTF TGTGCCAGCAGTTACGAGGGGCTCTATGGCTACACCTTC
TRBJ1-1 few TRBV13 TRBD1 CASSRGQHSNTEAFF TGTGCCAGCTCTCGGGGACAGCACTCGAACACTGAAGCTTTCTTT
TRBJ2-7 . TRBV11-2 TRBD2 CASSLIAGGASYEQYF TGTGCCAGCAGCTTAATAGCGGGAGGTGCATCCTACGAGCAGTACTTC
TRBJ2-7 many TRBV18 . CASSPKVQGAYEQYF TGTGCCAGCTCACCAAAGGTCCAGGGTGCCTACGAGCAGTACTTC
TRBJ2-2 many TRBV6-1 . CASSEAPGDHTGELFF TGTGCCAGCAGTGAAGCTCCAGGGGACCACACCGGGGAGCTGTTTTTT
TRBJ2-1 . TRBV11-2 . CASSTVEQIF TGTGCCAGCAGTACGGTTGAGCAGATCTTC
TRBJ2-1 many TRBV27 . CASSFRHSDRYNEQFF TGTGCCAGCAGTTTTCGTCATAGCGACCGTTACAATGAGCAGTTCTTC
TRBJ1-6 few TRBV7-9 TRBD1 CASSATGTGRSPLHF TGTGCCAGCAGCGCGACCGGGACAGGGAGGTCACCCCTCCACTTT
TRBJ1-2 many TRBV18 . CASSPSGGRGYTF TGTGCCAGCTCACCTTCGGGGGGCCGTGGCTACACCTTC
TRBJ1-1 few TRBV6-2/TRBV6-3 TRBD1 CASSSTGAATEAFF TGTGCCAGCAGTTCTACAGGGGCGGCCACTGAAGCTTTCTTT
TRBJ2-2 medium-sized TRBV29-1 . CSVYFTGELFF TGCAGCGTTTATTTTACCGGGGAGCTGTTTTTT
TRBJ2-1 . TRBV6-6 TRBD1 CASRLTGETRSYNEQFF TGTGCCAGCAGGCTGACAGGGGAAACTCGGTCCTACAATGAGCAGTTCTTC
TRBJ1-5 . TRBV7-9 . CASSLRQDQPQHF TGTGCCAGCAGCTTACGGCAGGATCAGCCCCAGCATTTT
TRBJ2-1 . TRBV7-3 TRBD2 CASSAFGGSSYNEQFF TGTGCCAGCAGCGCCTTTGGCGGGAGCTCCTACAATGAGCAGTTCTTC
TRBJ2-5 . TRBV12-3/TRBV12-4 . CASSISGETQYF TGTGCCAGCAGTATTTCGGGAGAGACCCAGTACTTC
TRBJ1-3 many TRBV28 . CASSLSGSVSGNTIYF TGTGCCAGCAGTTTGTCCGGAAGTGTCTCTGGAAACACCATATATTTT
TRBJ1-1 . TRBV24-1 . CATSDGTTGRAEAFF TGTGCCACCAGTGATGGGACGACGGGACGCGCTGAAGCTTTCTTT
TRBJ2-6 many TRBV10-3 . CAIRGANVLTF TGTGCCATCAGGGGGGCCAACGTCCTGACTTTC
TRBJ1-1 many TRBV20-1 TRBD1 CSARDRTGSVTEAFF TGCAGTGCTAGAGATCGGACAGGGTCGGTCACTGAAGCTTTCTTT
TRBJ2-7 few TRBV7-8 . CASSLDHSYEQYF TGTGCCAGCAGCTTAGATCACTCCTACGAGCAGTACTTC
TRBJ1-4 many TRBV14 . CASSQDGGRSNEKLFF TGTGCCAGCAGCCAAGATGGAGGGAGATCTAATGAAAAACTGTTTTTT
TRBJ2-4 few TRBV7-9 . CASSPQASGNIQYF TGTGCCAGCAGCCCACAGGCCTCTGGAAACATTCAGTACTTC
TRBJ1-2 . TRBV12-3/TRBV12-4 . CASSQRTVLGYTF TGTGCCAGCAGCCAGCGGACAGTCCTGGGCTACACCTTC
TRBJ2-5 . TRBV4-2 TRBD2 CASSQDRLAEGAETQYF TGTGCCAGCAGCCAAGATCGACTAGCGGAGGGGGCAGAGACCCAGTACTTC
TRBJ2-2 many TRBV11-2 . CASSPHSGAGWTGELFF TGTGCCAGCAGCCCACACTCGGGAGCGGGTTGGACCGGGGAGCTGTTTTTT
TRBJ2-2 few TRBV6-2/TRBV6-3 . CASSSNLNTGELFF TGTGCCAGCAGTTCCAACTTGAACACCGGGGAGCTGTTTTTT
TRBJ2-1 . TRBV12-3/TRBV12-4 . CASRSLAQSSYNEQFF TGTGCCAGCAGGTCTCTAGCTCAGAGCTCCTACAATGAGCAGTTCTTC
TRBJ2-7 . TRBV7-3 TRBD1 CASSLQQGVSYEQYF TGTGCCAGCAGCTTACAACAGGGGGTGTCCTACGAGCAGTACTTC
TRBJ1-6 few TRBV4-1 TRBD1 CASSRTGEGNSPLHF TGCGCCAGCAGCCGCACAGGGGAGGGTAATTCACCCCTCCACTTT
TRBJ1-5 few TRBV7-2 TRBD1 CASSSDRRGLGNQPQHF TGTGCCAGCAGCTCGGACAGGAGGGGATTGGGCAATCAGCCCCAGCATTTT
TRBJ2-2 few TRBV29-1 . CSVDRGATGELFF TGCAGCGTTGATCGCGGGGCCACCGGGGAGCTGTTTTTT
TRBJ1-2 . TRBV9 . CASSRDGVRGYTF TGTGCCAGCAGCCGCGATGGGGTGCGTGGCTACACCTTC
TRBJ1-1 few TRBV9 . CASSLKPEDTEAFF TGTGCCAGCAGCCTTAAACCAGAGGACACTGAAGCTTTCTTT
TRBJ2-2 . TRBV7-2 TRBD2 CASSLVVREDTGELFF TGTGCCAGCAGCTTAGTTGTGCGGGAGGACACCGGGGAGCTGTTTTTT
TRBJ2-1 . TRBV4-3 TRBD2 CASSQGIAGGYRGEQFF TGCGCCAGCAGCCAAGGTATAGCGGGAGGTTATCGGGGTGAGCAGTTCTTC
TRBJ1-2 few TRBV7-2 . CASSPQGSGYTF TGTGCCAGCAGTCCCCAGGGATCTGGCTACACCTTC
TRBJ2-2 few TRBV6-6 . CASSSDPVGELFF TGTGCCAGCAGTTCCGACCCCGTGGGGGAGCTGTTTTTT